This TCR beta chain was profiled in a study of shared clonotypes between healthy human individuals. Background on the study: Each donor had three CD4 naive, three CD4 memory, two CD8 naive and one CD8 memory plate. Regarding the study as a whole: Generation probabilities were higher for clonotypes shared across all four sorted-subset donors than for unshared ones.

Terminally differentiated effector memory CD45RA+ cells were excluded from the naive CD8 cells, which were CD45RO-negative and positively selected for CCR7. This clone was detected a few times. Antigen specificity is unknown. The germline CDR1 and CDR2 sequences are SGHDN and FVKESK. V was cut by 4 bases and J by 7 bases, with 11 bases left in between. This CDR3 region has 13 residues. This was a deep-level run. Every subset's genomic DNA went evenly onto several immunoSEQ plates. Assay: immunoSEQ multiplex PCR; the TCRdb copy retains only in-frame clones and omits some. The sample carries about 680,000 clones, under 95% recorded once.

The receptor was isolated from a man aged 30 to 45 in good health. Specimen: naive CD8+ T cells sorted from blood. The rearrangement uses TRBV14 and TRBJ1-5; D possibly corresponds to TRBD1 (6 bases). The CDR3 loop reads CASSPTGLQPQHF. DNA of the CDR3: TGTGCCAGCAGCCCTACAGGGTTACAGCCCCAGCATTTT.